Included here is one T cell receptor beta chain sequence, with context. The sample originates from a study of shared clonotypes between healthy human individuals. J was trimmed by 1 base and V by 7 bases; bases with no gene match: 10. Germline V gene sequence: CDR1 MDHEN, CDR2 SYDVKM. The CDR3 covers 17 residues. Assay: immunoSEQ multiplex PCR; the TCRdb copy retains only in-frame clones and omits some. The profile shows a few million clones, more than 90% of them singletons. The TCR sequence derives from a young man in good health. The chain recombines TRBV28 with TRBJ1-2; 12 bases align to TRBD1. Material: naive CD4+ T cells sorted from blood. Stated subset: CD45RA+ positively selected. CDR3 nucleotide sequence: TGTGCCAGCACCGCCTCCGGGACAGGGGGCTTTAACTATGGCTACACCTTC. Translation gives CASTASGTGGFNYGYTF.